The clone carrying this T cell receptor beta chain has ten or more counts. The antigen is undetermined. The use of a sample-barcoded 5' primer and a J-beta primer mix characterized a second PCR of about 7 to 12 cycles. Every molecule of cDNA carried a tag from a template-switch adaptor with 12 random nucleotides. In TCRdb, the 5' RACE reads were re-called with MiXCR into one record per CDR3 protein. The repertoire holds about 640,000 distinct CDR3 sequences, around 31% seen once, with about 15% in the top ten. This entry is derived from a study of blood T cells in healthy people across ages. Overall study findings and caveats: The recorded TCR beta diversity per million T cells decreased in a roughly linear manner with age.

CDR3 length: 9 amino acids. The germline V gene has CDR1 SNHLY and CDR2 FYNNEI. Trimming took 8 bases from V and 5 from J, leaving 2 bases between them. The clonotype originates from an elderly woman in good health. The sequenced sample was blood. V gene TRBV2 combines with J gene TRBJ2-3, with unresolved D. The CDR3 loop reads CASGDTQYF. CDR3 DNA: TGTGCCAGCGGAGATACGCAGTATTTT.